One and the same sample provided the 16 T cell receptor beta chains below, sequenced in a study of cytomegalovirus exposure and HLA in healthy donors (dated by TCRdb to 2017 to 2019). The library was generated by the immunoSEQ multiplex PCR assay. A mixture of 60 forward primers for TCR Vbeta segments and 13 reverse primers for TCR Jbeta segments was used in the multiplex PCR. Imported from immuneACCESS, the table was reduced by TCRdb to in-frame sequences with V and J called. These copies leave out some clones; in studies compared against another copy, an unresolved V gene accounts for under half, and the cause of the remainder is not known. The table for this sample lists over 150,000 clones; nearly 80% of them were counted only once. Jointly, the top ten make up 9.5% to 10% of the sample. The sample taken for sequencing was PBMCs. These receptors came from a man between 18 and 35 years old in good health and CMV-seropositive.

The rearrangement uses TRBV5-4 and TRBJ2-7; 7 nucleotides match TRBD2. The CDR3 is 14 amino acids. The V gene's germline CDR1 is SGHNT and CDR2 YYREEE (reference sequence). The V segment lost 2 bases and the J segment 4 bases; nucleotides outside the gene matches: 6. This CDR3 reads CASSFGGSEYEQYF. In nucleotides, the CDR3 is TGTGCCAGCAGCTTTGGCGGGAGCGAATACGAGCAGTACTTC.

V and J are TRBV6-6 and TRBJ2-5, with D tentatively TRBD1 (6 bases). Germline CDR1 reads MNHNY; CDR2 reads SVGAGI (reference sequence). V lost 3 bases, J lost 5 bases, and 10 bases lay in between. The CDR3 loop spans 13 amino acids. This chain's CDR3 is CASSYGGLETQYF. CDR3 bases: TGTGCCAGCAGTTATGGGGGCTTGGAGACCCAGTACTTC.

The J gene is TRBJ2-2, the V gene TRBV5-1; a weak D match, TRBD1 (7 bases). Germline V lookup: CDR1 SGHRS, CDR2 YFSETQ. The CDR3 runs to 16 residues. With 4 bases removed from V and 1 base from J, the gap between germline ends came to 14 bases. The CDR3 DNA follows: TGCGCCAGCAGCCCCGGAGGGGGCGTGAACACCGGGGAGCTGTTTTTT. This gives the protein CASSPGGGVNTGELFF.

The chain links TRBV7-9 to TRBJ2-3; a possible D gene is TRBD2 (6 bases). The germline V gene has CDR1 SEHNR and CDR2 FQNEAQ (reference sequence). The CDR3 sequence is 15 residues long. Deletions cut 1 base from V and 3 bases from J, with 11 bases between. In DNA, the CDR3 is TGTGCCAGCAGCTTAGAAGGGCGGGGAACAGATACGCAGTATTTT. It is translated as CASSLEGRGTDTQYF.

This sequence joins TRBV19 and TRBJ2-2, with D maybe TRBD1 (6 bases). V lost 7 bases and J 5 bases, leaving 17 bases between the germline ends. The CDR3 spans 15 residues. Germline values: CDR1 LNHDA, CDR2 SQIVND (reference sequence). The CDR3 region has the DNA TGTGCCAGTACCCTAACGGACAGAAGGACCGGGGAGCTGTTTTTT. Translated, it gives CASTLTDRRTGELFF.

The rearrangement links TRBV6-6 to TRBJ2-1; no definite D call. The germline V and J ends were trimmed by 6 bases and 0 bases, with 6 bases remaining between them. Germline V lookup: CDR1 MNHNY, CDR2 SVGAGI (reference sequence). This CDR3 contains 13 residues. The CDR3 protein is CASSGSSYNEQFF. Here the CDR3 DNA reads TGTGCCAGCAGCGGTAGCTCCTACAATGAGCAGTTCTTC.

The chain recombines TRBV4-3 with TRBJ1-3; perhaps TRBD1 as D (5 bases). The germline CDR1 and CDR2 sequences are LGHNA and YSLEER. The CDR3 has 19 residues. V was shortened by 2 bases and J by 0 bases, with 20 bases between the two germline ends. The CDR3 DNA sequence: TGCGCCAGCAGCCAACTGGGGGGGTATCAAGCCTCCTCTGGAAACACCATATATTTT. Residues: CASSQLGGYQASSGNTIYF.

The chain uses TRBV9 and TRBJ1-2, with D possibly TRBD1 on 6 matching bases. Germline values: CDR1 SGDLS, CDR2 YYNGEE. The CDR3 has 13 residues. Trimming removed 3 bases from V and 7 bases from J, with 13 bases in between. CDR3 sequence: CASSDPQGFGYTF. The CDR3 DNA reads as TGTGCCAGCAGCGATCCCCAGGGGTTTGGCTACACCTTC.

J is TRBJ1-5 and V is TRBV27; weak D call: TRBD1 (5 bases). Germline V CDR1 and CDR2: MNHEY, SMNVEV (reference sequence). V was trimmed by 5 bases and J by 7 bases, leaving 12 bases between them. The CDR3 has 13 residues. CDR3 sequence (DNA): TGTGCCAGCAGTCCAGGGCCTGGACAGCCCCAGCATTTT. Translated: CASSPGPGQPQHF.

The chain joins TRBV5-1 to TRBJ2-1, with D possibly being TRBD1 (6 bases). CDR3 length: 17 amino acids. Trimming took off 0 bases at V and 6 bases at J, with 19 bases between the two ends. Germline CDR1 reads SGHRS; CDR2 reads YFSETQ. CDR3 in DNA: TGCGCCAGCAGCTTGGGACCCGAATCGGCAGGGGCCAATGAGCAGTTCTTC. Translated, it gives CASSLGPESAGANEQFF.

CDR3 in amino acids: CASSLGAGTLNTGELFF. The CDR3 DNA follows: TGTGCCAGCAGCTTAGGTGCCGGGACACTGAACACCGGGGAGCTGTTTTTT. The rearrangement uses TRBV11-3 and TRBJ2-2, with D possibly TRBD1 on 6 matching bases. Deletions cut 1 base from V and 1 base from J, with 13 bases between. The germline gives CDR1 SGHNT, CDR2 YENEEA. The CDR3 consists of 17 residues.

This rearrangement joins TRBV19 to TRBJ2-5; the match to TRBD2 covers 7 bases. From germline, CDR1 is LNHDA and CDR2 SQIVND (reference sequence). The CDR3 totals 16 residues. Losses at the gene ends were 6 bases for V and 5 bases for J; bases not matched to a gene: 15. The CDR3 DNA follows: TGTGCCAGTAGCCTTGGGGCTAGCGGAGGGAGGGAGACCCAGTACTTC. Translation: CASSLGASGGRETQYF.

The chain uses TRBV7-7 and TRBJ2-2; tentative D call: TRBD1 (6 bases). The CDR3 covers 17 residues. Germline V CDR1 and CDR2: SSHAT, FNYEAQ (reference sequence). Between the trimmed V and J ends, which lost 4 bases and 6 bases, there was a span of 21 bases. The chain's CDR3 is CASSSTGTRGPSGELFF. The CDR3 DNA follows: TGTGCCAGCAGCTCAACCGGGACAAGAGGGCCATCCGGGGAGCTGTTTTTT. Together with reference TRBV7-7 and TRBJ2-2, the CDR3 gives the full variable domain: GAGVSQSPRYKVTKRGQDVTLRCDPISSHATLYWYQQALGQGPEFLTYFNYEAQPDKSGLPSDRFSAERPEGSISTLTIQRTEQRDSAMYRCASSSTGTRGPSGELFFGEGSRLTVL.

The chain employs TRBV9 and TRBJ2-7, with 9 nucleotides matching TRBD1. V gave up 0 bases and J gave up 2 bases; unmatched junction bases: 3. Germline V gene sequence: CDR1 SGDLS, CDR2 YYNGEE. The CDR3 consists of 15 residues. The CDR3 spells CASSVGDRETYEQYF. CDR3 DNA sequence: TGTGCCAGCAGCGTAGGGGACAGGGAGACCTACGAGCAGTACTTC.

The chain joins TRBV4-1 to TRBJ1-1; D ambiguous. The V and J ends lost 2 bases and 0 bases respectively, with 10 bases between them. The CDR3 is made up of 15 amino acids. The germline V gene has CDR1 MGHRA and CDR2 YSYEKL. The CDR3 spells CASSQNSQLNTEAFF. In nucleotides, the CDR3 is TGCGCCAGCAGCCAAAATTCACAACTGAACACTGAAGCTTTCTTT.

J is TRBJ2-2 and V is TRBV4-3; possibly TRBD1 for D (5 bases). CDR3 length: 14 residues. Germline-derived CDR1 and CDR2 are LGHNA and YSLEER. Trimming removed 0 bases at V and 8 bases at J, with 10 bases between. Here the CDR3 DNA reads TGCGCCAGCAGCCAAGATGTCAGGGTGGGGGAGCTGTTTTTT. Translated, it gives CASSQDVRVGELFF.